The entry that follows covers one T cell receptor (beta chain) sequence. Its antigen is as yet unknown. TCR beta sequencing was performed on blood CD8+ and CD4+ T cells. In contrast to the negatively isolated CD8+ and CD4+ T cells, TEMRA cells were FACS-enriched. The sample belongs to a study of CD8 T cells in Susac syndrome. The study's findings and limits: TCR sequencing and HLA analysis covered a relatively small number of individuals.

An amount of RNA that ranged from roughly 0.45 to 1 ug was reverse transcribed with random hexamers. Across 54 Vbeta and 13 Jbeta, immunoSEQ multiplex PCR amplified TCR beta CDR3. TCRdb re-analysed the immunoSEQ multiplex PCR reads in MiXCR, keeping a single row per CDR3 protein. The table shows about 22,000 distinct CDR3 sequences, with 93% occurring only once. Germline loops: CDR1 MNHEY, CDR2 SVGEGT. V was trimmed by 5 bases and J by 8 bases, leaving 11 bases between them. The CDR3 has 12 residues. Sequencing used CD8+ T cells from PBMCs. The sequence derives from a human donor in good health. The chain is built from TRBV6-2 or TRBV6-3 and TRBJ2-3; D possibly matches TRBD1 or TRBD2 (5 bases each). This CDR3 reads CASSPGAGTQYF. DNA of the CDR3: TGTGCCAGCAGTCCCGGGGCAGGTACGCAGTATTTT.